The T cell receptor (beta chain) described here comes from a study of technical replicates of blood from a handful of donors (dated by TCRdb to about 2017). Receptor amplification or capture employed the immunoSEQ multiplex PCR assay. Not all clones reach the TCRdb copy of this immuneACCESS table, which keeps in-frame sequences only. Checked studies attribute under half of the gap to unresolved V genes and leave the rest unexplained. In all, the sample holds 80,000 to 100,000 clones, and about 95% of those were seen once. The biggest ten clones account for approximately 0.38% of the sample. Turning to this clone: No cognate antigen has been identified for it. Qualities for individual bases were not recorded, and no much larger clone is one base off.

Trimming removed 1 base from V and 4 bases from J; the gene matches leave 1 base unexplained. Counted from cysteine to phenylalanine, this CDR3 has 14 amino acids. Only the CDR3 region is kept as DNA, spanning 42 bases read in frame from base 1. The germline V gene encodes CDR1 MNHNS and CDR2 SASEGT. The sequence derives from a human donor in good health. The rearrangement joined TRBV6-1 to TRBJ1-2; the junction holds 9 bases that match TRBD1. Sequenced input: T cells isolated from PBMCs. The CDR3: CASSEVGQGYGYTF. The DNA sequence is TGTGCCAGCAGTGAAGTGGGACAGGGCTATGGCTACACCTTC.